This is a list of T cell receptor beta chains from one sample in a study of blood T cell repertoires in COVID-19. Assay: immunoSEQ multiplex PCR; the TCRdb copy retains only in-frame clones and omits some. Of 55,000 to 65,000 clones listed, 75% to 85% are singletons. The specimen sequenced was peripheral blood. The receptors stem from a human donor in a cohort sampled during active COVID-19. CDR3s include the opening cysteine and the closing phenylalanine or tryptophan. A D gene is named only where the DNA matches it firmly. Size is stated for part of the rows, as once, few or many counts, or as a class when the clone is expanded.

clone_size: -
j_call: TRBJ2-1
d_call: -
v_call: TRBV7-9
cdr3_aa: CASSFYGGGYNEQFF
cdr3_nt: TGTGCCAGCAGCTTCTACGGGGGAGGTTACAATGAGCAGTTCTTC

clone_size: -
j_call: TRBJ2-5
d_call: -
v_call: TRBV5-1
cdr3_aa: CASSRQGSYETQYF
cdr3_nt: TGCGCCAGCAGCCGCCAGGGGTCGTACGAGACCCAGTACTTC

clone_size: few
j_call: TRBJ2-7
d_call: -
v_call: TRBV14
cdr3_aa: CASSQDAGSYEQYF
cdr3_nt: TGTGCCAGCAGCCAAGATGCCGGCTCCTACGAGCAGTACTTC

clone_size: -
j_call: TRBJ2-3
d_call: -
v_call: TRBV3-1/TRBV3-2
cdr3_aa: CASSRRGGASVFTDTQYF
cdr3_nt: TGTGCCAGCAGCCGCAGAGGGGGGGCTAGCGTATTCACAGATACGCAGTATTTT

clone_size: -
j_call: TRBJ2-1
d_call: TRBD2
v_call: TRBV19
cdr3_aa: CASSSLGAGGLNEQFF
cdr3_nt: TGTGCCAGTAGTTCCCTCGGAGCGGGGGGCCTGAATGAGCAGTTCTTC

clone_size: many
j_call: TRBJ1-1
d_call: -
v_call: TRBV6-6
cdr3_aa: CASSTGGYTEAFF
cdr3_nt: TGTGCCAGCAGTACCGGGGGATACACTGAAGCTTTCTTT

clone_size: -
j_call: TRBJ2-1
d_call: TRBD1
v_call: TRBV28
cdr3_aa: CAGSLGTGLGNSYNEQFF
cdr3_nt: TGTGCCGGCAGTTTAGGGACAGGGTTGGGTAACTCCTACAATGAGCAGTTCTTC

clone_size: -
j_call: TRBJ1-2
d_call: TRBD1
v_call: TRBV7-2
cdr3_aa: CASKGQGGLRLDYGYTF
cdr3_nt: TGTGCCAGCAAGGGGCAGGGGGGTTTGAGGCTGGACTATGGCTACACCTTC

clone_size: -
j_call: TRBJ2-7
d_call: -
v_call: TRBV3-1/TRBV3-2
cdr3_aa: CASRSLGRGEQYF
cdr3_nt: TGTGCCAGCAGGAGCTTAGGTCGGGGCGAGCAGTACTTC

clone_size: -
j_call: TRBJ2-1
d_call: TRBD2
v_call: TRBV2
cdr3_aa: CASGGRGAAYNEQFF
cdr3_nt: TGTGCCAGCGGAGGGCGGGGGGCCGCCTACAATGAGCAGTTCTTC

clone_size: few
j_call: TRBJ2-3
d_call: -
v_call: TRBV7-9
cdr3_aa: CASRWLRGRTTDTQYF
cdr3_nt: TGTGCCAGCAGGTGGCTCAGGGGAAGGACGACAGATACGCAGTATTTT

clone_size: many
j_call: TRBJ1-2
d_call: -
v_call: TRBV30
cdr3_aa: CAWSVLPVYGYTF
cdr3_nt: TGTGCCTGGAGTGTACTTCCTGTCTATGGCTACACCTTC

clone_size: once
j_call: TRBJ2-6
d_call: TRBD1
v_call: TRBV5-1
cdr3_aa: CASSPDPGQRHSGANVLTF
cdr3_nt: TGCGCCAGCAGCCCGGACCCGGGACAGCGACACTCTGGGGCCAACGTCCTGACTTTC

clone_size: -
j_call: TRBJ1-1
d_call: -
v_call: TRBV7-2
cdr3_aa: CASSPEGGEAFF
cdr3_nt: TGTGCCAGCAGCCCCGAAGGGGGAGAAGCTTTCTTT

clone_size: -
j_call: TRBJ1-2
d_call: TRBD1
v_call: TRBV9
cdr3_aa: CASSHGQGGIRNYGYTF
cdr3_nt: TGTGCCAGCAGCCACGGACAGGGAGGAATTCGAAACTATGGCTACACCTTC

clone_size: -
j_call: TRBJ1-6
d_call: TRBD1
v_call: TRBV30
cdr3_aa: CAWSETGNSPLHF
cdr3_nt: TGTGCCTGGAGTGAGACAGGGAATTCACCCCTCCACTTT